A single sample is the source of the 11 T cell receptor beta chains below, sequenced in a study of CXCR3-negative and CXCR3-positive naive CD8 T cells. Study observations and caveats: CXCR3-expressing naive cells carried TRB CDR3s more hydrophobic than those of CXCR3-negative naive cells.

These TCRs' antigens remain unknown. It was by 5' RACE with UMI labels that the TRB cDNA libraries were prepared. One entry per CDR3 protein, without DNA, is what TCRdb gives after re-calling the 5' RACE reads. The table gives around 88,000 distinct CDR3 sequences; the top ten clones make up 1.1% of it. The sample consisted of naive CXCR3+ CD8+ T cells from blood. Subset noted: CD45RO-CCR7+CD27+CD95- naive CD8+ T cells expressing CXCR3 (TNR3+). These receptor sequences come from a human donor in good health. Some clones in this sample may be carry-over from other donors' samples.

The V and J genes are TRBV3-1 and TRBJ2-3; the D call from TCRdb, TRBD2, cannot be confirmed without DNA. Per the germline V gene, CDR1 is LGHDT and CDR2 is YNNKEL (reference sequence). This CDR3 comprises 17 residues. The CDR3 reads CASSQLRGPLSTDTQYF.

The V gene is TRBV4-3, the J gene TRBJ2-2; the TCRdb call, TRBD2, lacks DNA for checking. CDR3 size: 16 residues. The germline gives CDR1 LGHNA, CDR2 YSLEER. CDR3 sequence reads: CASSQGGLAGTGELFF.

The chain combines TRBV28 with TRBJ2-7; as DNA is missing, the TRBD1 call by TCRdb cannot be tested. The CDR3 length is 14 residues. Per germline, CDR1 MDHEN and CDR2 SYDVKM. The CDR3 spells CASRWTRGAYEQYF.

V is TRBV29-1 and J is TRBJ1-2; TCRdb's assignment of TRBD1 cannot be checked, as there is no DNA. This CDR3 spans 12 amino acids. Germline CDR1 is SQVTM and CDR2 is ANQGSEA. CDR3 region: CSVFDRVYGYTF.

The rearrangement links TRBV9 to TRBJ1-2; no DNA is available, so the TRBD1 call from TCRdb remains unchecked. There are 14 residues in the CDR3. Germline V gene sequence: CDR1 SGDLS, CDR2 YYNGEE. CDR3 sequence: CASSVGTGEGSYTF.

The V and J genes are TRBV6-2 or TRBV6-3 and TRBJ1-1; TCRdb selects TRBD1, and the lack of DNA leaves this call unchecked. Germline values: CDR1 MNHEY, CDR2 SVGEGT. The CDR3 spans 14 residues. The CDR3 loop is CASIYGGLGTEAFF.

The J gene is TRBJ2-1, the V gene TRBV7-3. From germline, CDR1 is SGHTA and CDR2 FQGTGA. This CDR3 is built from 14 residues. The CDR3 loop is CASSYSPSYNEQFF.

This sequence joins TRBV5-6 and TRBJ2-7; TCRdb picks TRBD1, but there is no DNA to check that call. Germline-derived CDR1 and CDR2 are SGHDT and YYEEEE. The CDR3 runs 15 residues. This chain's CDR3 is CASSPGRVKGYEQYF.

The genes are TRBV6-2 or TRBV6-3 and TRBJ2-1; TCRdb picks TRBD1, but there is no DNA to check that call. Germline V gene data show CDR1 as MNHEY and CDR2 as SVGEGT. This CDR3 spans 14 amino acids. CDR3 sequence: CASSWTGALLEQFF.

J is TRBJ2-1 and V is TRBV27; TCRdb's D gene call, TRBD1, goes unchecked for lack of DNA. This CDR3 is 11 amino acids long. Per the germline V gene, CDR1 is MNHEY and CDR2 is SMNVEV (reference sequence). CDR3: CASSLRTEQFF.

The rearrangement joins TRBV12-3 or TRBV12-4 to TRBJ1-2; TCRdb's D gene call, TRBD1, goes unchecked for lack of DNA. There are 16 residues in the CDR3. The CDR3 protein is CASSLNRGAIGYGYTF.